The source of this TCR beta chain is a study of cytomegalovirus exposure and HLA in healthy donors. General study results and limits: Later analysis reportedly placed an Asian-associated ancestry cluster below the roughly 700-donor mean in N-insertions. Later analysis identified a missense DCLRE1C variant that was linked to TCR beta V- and J-gene trimming. The only immune exposure information that was available was CMV serostatus. In vitro experiments confirmed that a few CMV-associated chains were specific for CMV antigens.

This clone was observed a few times. The antigen is undetermined. V shed 5 bases and J 5 bases; nucleotides not matched to a gene: 3. Germline V gene data show CDR1 as MNHEY and CDR2 as SVGAGI. The CDR3 extends over 14 amino acids. The PCR had 60 Vbeta and 13 Jbeta primers. TCRdb keeps only in-frame clones here, not all; method: immunoSEQ multiplex PCR. The table includes roughly 100,000 clones, approximately 79% detected once. This clonotype was sampled from a man in his fifties in good health and CMV-seropositive. V and J are TRBV6-5 and TRBJ2-1, with 10 positions matching TRBD2. The material sequenced was PBMCs. CDR3 loop: CASSKAGGDNEQFF. CDR3 sequence (DNA): TGTGCCAGCAGTAAAGCGGGAGGGGACAATGAGCAGTTCTTC.